This T cell receptor (beta chain) was identified in a study of circulating and synovial CD4+ cells in juvenile arthritis. General study results and limits: Bulk blood CD4 samples held at least an order of magnitude more or fewer genomes than CPL. Compared with bulk blood, circulating pathogenic-like lymphocytes shared substantially more CDR3 sequences with synovial T cells.

This CDR3 contains 14 residues. In germline, CDR1 is SGHDT, CDR2 YYEEEE. Trimming took off 0 bases at V and 5 bases at J, with 11 bases between the two ends. On this clone: The antigen remains unidentified.

The repertoire was sequenced with immunoSEQ multiplex PCR; TCRdb's copy has only in-frame clones and lacks some. Of about 33,000 clones listed, nearly 95% are singletons. The TCR was taken from a human donor with juvenile idiopathic arthritis. Sample: CD4+ T cells from blood. The genes are TRBV5-6 and TRBJ1-1, with a possible D match to TRBD1 (6 bases). The CDR3 spells CASSLGGRGTEAFF. The CDR3 region has the DNA TGTGCCAGCAGCTTGGGGGGGCGCGGGACTGAAGCTTTCTTT.